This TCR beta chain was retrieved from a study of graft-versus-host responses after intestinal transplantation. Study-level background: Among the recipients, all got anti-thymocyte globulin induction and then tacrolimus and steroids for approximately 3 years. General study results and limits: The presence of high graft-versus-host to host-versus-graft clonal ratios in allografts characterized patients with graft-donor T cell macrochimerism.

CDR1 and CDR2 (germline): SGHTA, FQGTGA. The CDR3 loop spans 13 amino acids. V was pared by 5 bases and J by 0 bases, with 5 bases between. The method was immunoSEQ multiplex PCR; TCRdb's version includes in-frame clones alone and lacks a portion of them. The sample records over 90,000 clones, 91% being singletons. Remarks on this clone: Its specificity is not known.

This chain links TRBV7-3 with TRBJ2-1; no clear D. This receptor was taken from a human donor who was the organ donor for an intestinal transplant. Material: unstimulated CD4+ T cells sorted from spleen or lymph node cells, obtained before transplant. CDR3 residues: CASSKSSYNEQFF. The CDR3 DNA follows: TGTGCCAGCAGCAAGAGCTCCTACAATGAGCAGTTCTTC.